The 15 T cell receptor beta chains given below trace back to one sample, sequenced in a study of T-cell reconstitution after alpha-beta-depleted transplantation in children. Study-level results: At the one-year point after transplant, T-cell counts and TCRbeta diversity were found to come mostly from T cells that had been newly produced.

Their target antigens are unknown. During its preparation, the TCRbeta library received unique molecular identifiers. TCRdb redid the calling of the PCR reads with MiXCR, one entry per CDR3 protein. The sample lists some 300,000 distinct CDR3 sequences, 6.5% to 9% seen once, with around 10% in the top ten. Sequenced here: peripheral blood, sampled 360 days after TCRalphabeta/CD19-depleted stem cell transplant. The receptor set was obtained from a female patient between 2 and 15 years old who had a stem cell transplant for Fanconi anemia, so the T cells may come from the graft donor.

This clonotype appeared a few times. CDR3 sequence: CASSLSPAHEAFF. The CDR3 DNA reads TGTGCCAGCAGCTTGAGTCCCGCGCATGAAGCTTTCTTT. This chain uses TRBV5-6 with TRBJ1-1; no reliable D call. Trimming took 1 base from V and 7 from J, leaving 11 bases between them. There are 13 residues in the CDR3. Germline-derived CDR1 and CDR2 are SGHDT and YYEEEE.

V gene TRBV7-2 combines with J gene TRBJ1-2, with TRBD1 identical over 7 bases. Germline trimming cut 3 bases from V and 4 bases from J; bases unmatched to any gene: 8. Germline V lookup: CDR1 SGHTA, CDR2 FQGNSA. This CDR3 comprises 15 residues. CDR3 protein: CASSLHPQGVYGYTF. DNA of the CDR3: TGTGCCAGCAGCTTGCACCCTCAGGGGGTCTATGGCTACACCTTC.

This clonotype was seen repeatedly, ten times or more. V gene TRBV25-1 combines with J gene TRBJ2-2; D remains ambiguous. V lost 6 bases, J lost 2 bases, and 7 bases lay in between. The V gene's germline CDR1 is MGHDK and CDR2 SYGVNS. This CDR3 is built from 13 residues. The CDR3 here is CASRQRNTGELFF. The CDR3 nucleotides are TGTGCCAGCAGGCAGCGAAACACCGGGGAGCTGTTTTTT.

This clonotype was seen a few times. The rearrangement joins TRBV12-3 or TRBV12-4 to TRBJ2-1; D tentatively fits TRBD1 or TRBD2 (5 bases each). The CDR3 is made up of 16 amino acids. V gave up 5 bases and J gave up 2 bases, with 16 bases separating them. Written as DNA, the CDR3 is TGTGCCAGCAGTCCCCACCGGGACCGTGCCTACAATGAGCAGTTCTTC. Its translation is CASSPHRDRAYNEQFF.

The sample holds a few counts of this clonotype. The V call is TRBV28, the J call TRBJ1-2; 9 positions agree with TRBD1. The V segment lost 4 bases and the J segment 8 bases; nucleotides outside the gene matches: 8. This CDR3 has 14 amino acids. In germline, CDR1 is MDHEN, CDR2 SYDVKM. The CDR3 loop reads CASSSLQGARGYTF. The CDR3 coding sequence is TGTGCCAGCAGTTCGCTACAGGGGGCAAGAGGCTACACCTTC.

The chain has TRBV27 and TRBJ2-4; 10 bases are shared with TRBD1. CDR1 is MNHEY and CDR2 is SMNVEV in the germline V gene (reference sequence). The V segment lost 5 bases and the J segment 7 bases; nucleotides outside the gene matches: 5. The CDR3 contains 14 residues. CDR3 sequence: CASSPGQGGNIQYF. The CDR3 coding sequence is TGTGCCAGCAGTCCTGGACAGGGGGGTAACATTCAGTACTTC.

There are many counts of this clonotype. The CDR3, as DNA: TGTGCCAGCAGTTACTCAGGGACTAGCGGCTCTGGGGCCAACGTCCTGACTTTC. Amino acid sequence: CASSYSGTSGSGANVLTF. The V call is TRBV6-2 or TRBV6-3, the J call TRBJ2-6, with 11 bases fitting TRBD2. V was pared by 0 bases and J by 0 bases, with 1 base of the junction left unmatched. This CDR3 contains 18 residues. Germline V gene sequence: CDR1 MNHEY, CDR2 SVGEGT.

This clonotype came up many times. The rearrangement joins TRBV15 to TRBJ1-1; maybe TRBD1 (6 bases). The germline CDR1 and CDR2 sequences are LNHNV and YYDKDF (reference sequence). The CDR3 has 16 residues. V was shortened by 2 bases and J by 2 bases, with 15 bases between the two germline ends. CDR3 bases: TGTGCCACCAGCAGACATAGGACAGCCGCAAACACTGAAGCTTTCTTT. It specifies CATSRHRTAANTEAFF.

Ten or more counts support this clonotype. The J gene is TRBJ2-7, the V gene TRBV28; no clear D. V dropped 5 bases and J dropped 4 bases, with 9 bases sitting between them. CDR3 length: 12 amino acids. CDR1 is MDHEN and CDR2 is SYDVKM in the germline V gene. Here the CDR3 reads CASSLSLYEQYF. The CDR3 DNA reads TGTGCCAGCAGTCTATCGCTTTACGAGCAGTACTTC.

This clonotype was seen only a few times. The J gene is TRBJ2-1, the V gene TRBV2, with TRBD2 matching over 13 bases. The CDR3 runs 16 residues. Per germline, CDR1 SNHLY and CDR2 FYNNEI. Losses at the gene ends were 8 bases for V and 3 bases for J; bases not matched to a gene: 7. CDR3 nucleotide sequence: TGTGCCAGCGCTCGGACTAGCGGGGGCCACTACAATGAGCAGTTCTTC. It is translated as CASARTSGGHYNEQFF.

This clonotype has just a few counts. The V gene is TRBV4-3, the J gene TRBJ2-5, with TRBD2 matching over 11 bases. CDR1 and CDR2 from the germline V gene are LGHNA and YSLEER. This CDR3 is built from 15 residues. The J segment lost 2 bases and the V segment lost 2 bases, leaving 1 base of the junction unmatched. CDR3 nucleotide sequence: TGCGCCAGCAGCCAATGGACTAGCGGGCAAGAGACCCAGTACTTC. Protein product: CASSQWTSGQETQYF.

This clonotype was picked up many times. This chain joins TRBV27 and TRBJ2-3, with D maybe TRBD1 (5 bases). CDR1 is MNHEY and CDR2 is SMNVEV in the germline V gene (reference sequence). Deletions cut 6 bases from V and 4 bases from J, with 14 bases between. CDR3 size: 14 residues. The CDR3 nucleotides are TGTGCCAGCAGCTTTCAGGGTCGGGCAGATACGCAGTATTTT. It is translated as CASSFQGRADTQYF.

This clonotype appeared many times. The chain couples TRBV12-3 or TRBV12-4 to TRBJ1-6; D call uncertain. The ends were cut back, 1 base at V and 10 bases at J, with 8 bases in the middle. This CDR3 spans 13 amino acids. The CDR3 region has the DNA TGTGCCAGCAGTTTAGATGCGGACTCACCCCTCCACTTT. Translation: CASSLDADSPLHF.

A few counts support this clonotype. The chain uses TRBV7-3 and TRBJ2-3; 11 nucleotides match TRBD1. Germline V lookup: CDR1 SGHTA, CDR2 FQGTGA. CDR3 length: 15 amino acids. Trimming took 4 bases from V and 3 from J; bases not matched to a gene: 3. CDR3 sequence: CASSWTGGWTDTQYF. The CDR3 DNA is TGTGCCAGCAGCTGGACAGGGGGCTGGACAGATACGCAGTATTTT.

The CDR3 reads CASSYSRNLGTERYNEQFF. In nucleotides, the CDR3 is TGTGCCAGCAGTTACTCGAGGAATCTGGGGACAGAAAGGTACAATGAGCAGTTCTTC. The chain couples TRBV6-2 or TRBV6-3 to TRBJ2-1; 7 nucleotides align to TRBD1. CDR1 and CDR2 from the germline V gene are MNHEY and SVGEGT. V trimming: 0 bases; J trimming: 4 bases; junction bases outside the gene matches: 15. The CDR3 length is 19 residues.